The clone carrying this T cell receptor beta chain was picked up one time. The antigen remains unidentified. The sample is drawn from a study of cytomegalovirus exposure and HLA in healthy donors. Study observations and caveats: Most TCR sequences proved rare, with some public TCRs found in many donors. In an earlier analysis, most TCR beta V segments were productive about 87% or about 30% of the time. Available immune exposure information covered CMV serostatus only. The classifier, whose performance was assessed in both the original and validation cohorts, reportedly diagnosed cytomegalovirus status with high specificity and sensitivity.

It was with 60 Vbeta and 13 Jbeta primers that the PCR ran. Produced via immunoSEQ multiplex PCR; TCRdb's table is partial and in-frame only. This table holds some 150,000 clones, about 70% found once. CDR1 and CDR2 from the germline V gene are KGHSY and FQNENV. Trimming pared 3 bases from V and 4 bases from J, leaving 12 bases between. The length of the CDR3 is 14 residues. Sequenced material: PBMCs. The gene calls are TRBV16 and TRBJ1-1; D remains ambiguous. The TCR sequence derives from a man between 18 and 29 years old in good health and CMV-seronegative. CDR3 protein: CASSQVRGSTEAFF. DNA of the CDR3: TGTGCCAGCAGCCAGGTCCGCGGGAGCACTGAAGCTTTCTTT.